Below, 21 T cell receptor beta chains from the same sample are listed, as sequenced in a study of shared T cell receptors in the human thymus. Using immunoSEQ multiplex PCR, the repertoire was profiled, and TCRdb retains in-frame clones only, with some absent. The table records hundreds of thousands of clones, approximately 80% of them present only once. The same data also contributed to another study, on human thymus T cells.

Sequencing used thymocytes. The receptors stem from a boy younger than two with a congenital heart defect.

This clone was seen just once. The V and J genes are TRBV30 and TRBJ2-7; perhaps TRBD2 as D (5 bases). CDR3 length equals 13 residues. The germline V gene has CDR1 GTSNPN and CDR2 SVGIG (reference sequence). Trimming left V 2 bases short and J 7 bases short, with 15 bases between. Here the CDR3 reads CAWSPASGREQYF. Here the CDR3 DNA reads TGTGCCTGGAGTCCGGCGAGCGGTCGGGAGCAGTACTTC. Drawing the rest from reference TRBV30 and TRBJ2-7, the complete variable domain is SQTIHQWPATLVQPVGSPLSLECTVEGTSNPNLYWYRQAAGRGLQLLFYSVGIGQISSEVPQNLSASRPQDRQFILSSKKLLLSDSGFYLCAWSPASGREQYFGPGTRLTVT.

The chain recombines TRBV28 with TRBJ1-5; 9 bases are shared with TRBD1. This CDR3 has 14 residues. Germline V lookup: CDR1 MDHEN, CDR2 SYDVKM. V lost 4 bases to trimming and J lost 4 bases; unmatched junction nucleotides: 2. The CDR3 spells CASSYGQGNQPQHF. The CDR3, as DNA: TGTGCCAGCAGTTATGGACAGGGGAATCAGCCCCAGCATTTT.

This chain links TRBV14 with TRBJ2-7; 8 bases align to TRBD2. Per germline, CDR1 SGHDN and CDR2 FVKESK. With 1 base clipped from V and 10 bases from J, the junction kept 15 bases outside the gene matches. The CDR3 length is 16 residues. The CDR3 loop reads CASSQVTSGRPSLQYF. The CDR3 coding sequence is TGTGCCAGCAGCCAAGTAACTAGCGGCCGTCCTTCGCTTCAGTACTTC.

The V and J genes are TRBV7-9 and TRBJ2-5, with 7 bases lining up with TRBD1. Unmatched junction bases numbered 15, after V lost 6 bases and J lost 2 bases. The CDR3 has 17 residues. CDR1 is SEHNR, CDR2 FQNEAQ, per germline (reference sequence). The CDR3 coding sequence is TGTGCCAGCAGTCAAAATACTAAGTGGGACAGTCAAGAGACCCAGTACTTC. Residues: CASSQNTKWDSQETQYF.

V and J are TRBV30 and TRBJ2-1, with TRBD2 identical over 14 bases. The CDR3 contains 19 residues. J was trimmed by 1 base and V by 5 bases; bases with no gene match: 13. In germline, CDR1 is GTSNPN, CDR2 SVGIG (reference sequence). The CDR3 loop is CAWFPGLAGEVRSYNEQFF. The CDR3 region has the DNA TGTGCCTGGTTCCCGGGACTAGCGGGAGAGGTAAGGTCCTACAATGAGCAGTTCTTC.

The rearrangement uses TRBV5-1 and TRBJ2-7; D gene uncertain. In germline, CDR1 is SGHRS, CDR2 YFSETQ. The V end was cut by 3 bases, the J end by 2 bases, with 15 bases between. This CDR3 has 15 amino acids. The CDR3 DNA follows: TGCGCCAGCAGCTCGAAAGAGACAACGACCTACGAGCAGTACTTC. Its translation is CASSSKETTTYEQYF.

V and J are TRBV6-1 and TRBJ1-5; D is perhaps TRBD1 (6 bases). The CDR3 runs to 15 residues. The V and J ends lost 6 bases and 3 bases respectively, with 15 bases between them. Germline V gene sequence: CDR1 MNHNS, CDR2 SASEGT. This chain's CDR3 is CASSSGQLNNQPQHF. The CDR3 DNA is TGTGCCAGCAGCTCAGGACAGCTCAACAATCAGCCCCAGCATTTT.

This clone was seen a few times. The J gene is TRBJ2-1, the V gene TRBV23-1; possible D gene TRBD1, 7 bases. TRBV23-1 is an ORF; its function is uncertain. This CDR3 region has 17 residues. Trimming shortened V by 11 bases and J by 2 bases, and 25 bases separated the two germline ends. CDR3 loop: CAWERALPGQTYNEQFF. Written as DNA, the CDR3 is TGCGCCTGGGAGCGGGCACTCCCGGGACAGACCTACAATGAGCAGTTCTTC.

The gene calls are TRBV19 and TRBJ2-5, with D possibly being TRBD1 (6 bases). The CDR3 loop spans 14 amino acids. Germline CDR1 LNHDA, CDR2 SQIVND (reference sequence). V was cut by 3 bases and J by 1 base, with 9 bases left in between. CDR3 sequence reads: CASSIMGAQETQYF. Here the CDR3 DNA reads TGTGCCAGTAGTATCATGGGGGCCCAAGAGACCCAGTACTTC.

This clone was detected once. The chain recombines TRBV30 with TRBJ2-1, with TRBD1 as a possible D gene (6 bases). The V gene lost 0 bases and the J gene lost 3 bases, with 15 bases spanning the gap. This CDR3 contains 16 residues. In germline, CDR1 is GTSNPN, CDR2 SVGIG (reference sequence). CDR3 loop: CAWSVSPGVRYNEQFF. As DNA, the CDR3 is TGTGCCTGGAGTGTATCCCCAGGGGTTCGCTACAATGAGCAGTTCTTC.

The chain has TRBV5-6 and TRBJ1-2, with D possibly being TRBD1 (6 bases). There are 15 residues in the CDR3. Germline V lookup: CDR1 SGHDT, CDR2 YYEEEE. V was clipped by 4 bases and J by 2 bases, with 15 bases between them. The CDR3 is CASSPRGHGNYGYTF. DNA of the CDR3: TGTGCCAGCAGCCCGAGGGGACATGGCAACTATGGCTACACCTTC. Variable domain in full (rest from reference TRBV5-6 and TRBJ1-2): DAGVTQSPTHLIKTRGQQVTLRCSPKSGHDTVSWYQQALGQGPQFIFQYYEEEERQRGNFPDRFSGHQFPNYSSELNVNALLLGDSALYLCASSPRGHGNYGYTFGSGTRLTVV.

This clone was seen more than once but under ten times. This chain links TRBV6-5 with TRBJ2-7; D unresolved. Germline-derived CDR1 and CDR2 are MNHEY and SVGAGI. The length of the CDR3 is 14 residues. Trimming pared 10 bases from V and 2 bases from J, leaving 18 bases between. The CDR3 region is CATHGTAFPYEQYF. DNA for the CDR3: TGTGCCACCCATGGTACAGCCTTTCCCTACGAGCAGTACTTC.

The rearrangement joins TRBV6-6 to TRBJ2-2; no firm D call. V lost 8 bases and J lost 5, with 9 bases in between. This CDR3 has 12 residues. Germline assignment: CDR1 MNHNY and CDR2 SVGAGI (reference sequence). Here the CDR3 DNA reads TGTGCCAGCGAATCAGGAACCGGGGAGCTGTTTTTT. It codes for CASESGTGELFF.

This clone was found a few times. This chain uses TRBV30 with TRBJ2-5; 10 bases line up with TRBD2. The germline gives CDR1 GTSNPN, CDR2 SVGIG (reference sequence). V trimming: 4 bases; J trimming: 5 bases; junction bases outside the gene matches: 10. This CDR3 region has 15 residues. In DNA form, the CDR3 reads TGTGCCTGGACTGTGGTTAGCGGGAGGAAGGAGACCCAGTACTTC. Encoded protein: CAWTVVSGRKETQYF. The full variable domain, with the rest looked up from reference TRBV30 and TRBJ2-5, is SQTIHQWPATLVQPVGSPLSLECTVEGTSNPNLYWYRQAAGRGLQLLFYSVGIGQISSEVPQNLSASRPQDRQFILSSKKLLLSDSGFYLCAWTVVSGRKETQYFGPGTRLLVL.

The chain carries TRBV10-1 and TRBJ2-1, with TRBD1 matching 11 bases. CDR3 size: 21 residues. With 1 base clipped from V and 5 bases from J, the junction kept 19 bases outside the gene matches. Germline V gene lookup returns CDR1 WNHNN and CDR2 SYGVQD (reference sequence). The CDR3 here is CASSEYGTGGPGVWNDNEQFF. The DNA for the CDR3 is TGCGCCAGCAGTGAGTATGGGACAGGGGGGCCGGGAGTGTGGAACGACAATGAGCAGTTCTTC.

The chain joins TRBV4-1 to TRBJ1-2; TRBD1 matches 8 bases. After removal of 3 bases from V and 4 bases from J, the junction contained 10 bases not matched to a gene. This CDR3 spans 16 amino acids. In germline, CDR1 is MGHRA, CDR2 YSYEKL. The CDR3 region has the DNA TGCGCCAGCAGCCACACTCACCTACAGGGGGGCTATGGCTACACCTTC. This encodes CASSHTHLQGGYGYTF.

The J gene is TRBJ2-1, the V gene TRBV19; tentatively, D is TRBD2 (6 bases). The CDR3 loop spans 16 amino acids. The V gene's germline CDR1 is LNHDA and CDR2 SQIVND (reference sequence). With 2 bases removed from V and 0 bases from J, the gap between germline ends came to 11 bases. The CDR3 DNA follows: TGTGCCAGTAGTATATGTGGGGGGAGCTCCTACAATGAGCAGTTCTTC. Protein: CASSICGGSSYNEQFF.

This clone was picked up one time. The gene calls are TRBV27 and TRBJ2-7; 7 nucleotides match TRBD2. Germline V lookup: CDR1 MNHEY, CDR2 SMNVEV (reference sequence). This CDR3 is built from 19 residues. V shed 5 bases and J 1 base; nucleotides not matched to a gene: 20. In nucleotides, the CDR3 is TGTGCCAGCAGTCTACCCATACGGACCCGTAGCGGGCCATCCTACGAGCAGTACTTC. Translating it yields CASSLPIRTRSGPSYEQYF.

This clone was picked up a small number of times. The rearrangement joins TRBV6-5 to TRBJ2-1; 10 bases map to TRBD2. The CDR3 totals 14 residues. Germline loops: CDR1 MNHEY, CDR2 SVGAGI. The junction had 2 bases not matched to a gene; V was cut back by 4 bases and J by 5 bases. DNA of the CDR3: TGTGCCAGCAGTTCTAGCGGGAGACACAATGAGCAGTTCTTC. Its translation is CASSSSGRHNEQFF.

In its sample, this clone was seen a few times. The chain joins TRBV5-6 to TRBJ1-2; the match to TRBD1 covers 7 bases. The germline CDR1 and CDR2 sequences are SGHDT and YYEEEE. V shed 4 bases and J 7 bases; nucleotides not matched to a gene: 13. The CDR3 is 15 amino acids. The CDR3 sequence: CASSLTGTAMGGYTF. In DNA, the CDR3 is TGTGCCAGCAGCCTCACCGGGACAGCCATGGGTGGCTACACCTTC.

The chain combines TRBV12-5 with TRBJ2-1, with 12 bases that match TRBD2. In germline, CDR1 is LGHNT, CDR2 FRNRAP. V lost 4 bases, J lost 6 bases, and 7 bases stayed unmatched. This CDR3 is 16 amino acids long. The CDR3 loop is CASGSPGTSGPNEQFF. DNA of the CDR3: TGTGCTAGTGGTTCCCCCGGGACTAGCGGGCCCAATGAGCAGTTCTTC.